These 29 T cell receptor beta chains were all obtained from the same sample, sequenced in a study of shared clonotypes between healthy human individuals. Assay: immunoSEQ multiplex PCR; the TCRdb copy retains only in-frame clones and omits some. The sample lists some 510,000 clones, more than 65% occurring once. The sequenced material came from PBMCs. These receptors all stem from a middle-aged woman in good health. Some clones in this sample may be carry-over from other donors' samples.

This clone was counted ten times or more. Here the CDR3 reads CASSHDRNIEAFF. The CDR3 nucleotides read TGTGCCAGCAGCCACGACAGGAATATCGAAGCTTTCTTT. The V gene is TRBV5-4, the J gene TRBJ1-1; D may be TRBD1 (6 bases). V was shortened by 4 bases and J by 8 bases, with 15 bases between the two germline ends. Germline CDR1 reads SGHNT; CDR2 reads YYREEE (reference sequence). The CDR3 runs to 13 residues.

The chain carries TRBV11-2 and TRBJ1-2; perhaps TRBD1 as D (5 bases). The germline V and J ends were trimmed by 3 bases and 3 bases, with 14 bases remaining between them. The CDR3 has 15 residues. Germline CDR1 SGHAT, CDR2 FQNNGV. CDR3 residues: CASSFDSGTYYGYTF. In DNA, the CDR3 is TGTGCCAGCAGCTTCGACTCCGGGACCTACTATGGCTACACCTTC.

The V call is TRBV23-1, the J call TRBJ2-2; 11 nucleotides line up with TRBD2. TRBV23-1 is filed as an ORF, its function uncertain. CDR3 length: 18 amino acids. The ends lost 6 bases at V and 5 bases at J; junction bases unmatched: 14. The DNA of the CDR3 is TGCGCCAGCAGCGACGTCGTAGCGGGAGGGCCGGAAACCGGGGAGCTGTTTTTT. Translated, it gives CASSDVVAGGPETGELFF.

The V and J genes are TRBV10-2 and TRBJ1-2, with 7 positions matching TRBD1. Per the germline V gene, CDR1 is WSHSY and CDR2 is SAAADI. The CDR3 extends over 16 amino acids. The J segment lost 7 bases and the V segment lost 2 bases, leaving 13 bases of the junction unmatched. Here the CDR3 reads CASSELRGGAGIGYTF. In DNA form, the CDR3 reads TGCGCCAGCAGTGAGCTACGAGGGGGCGCCGGGATTGGCTACACCTTC.

This clone was counted many times. This sequence joins TRBV5-1 and TRBJ1-1, with TRBD1 as a possible D gene (6 bases). This CDR3 is built from 21 residues. Germline V gene lookup returns CDR1 SGHRS and CDR2 YFSETQ. V lost 1 base, J lost 4 bases, and 32 bases lay in between. Here the CDR3 reads CASSLIPTNQKSTGQVTEAFF. In DNA form, the CDR3 reads TGCGCCAGCAGCTTGATTCCAACTAACCAAAAGAGTACGGGACAAGTCACTGAAGCTTTCTTT.

Notes on this clone: Other DNA variants within this sample encode the same CDR3. The CDR3 bases are TGTGCCAGCAGCTTAGGGGGGGACGGTGAGACCCAGTACTTC. It is translated as CASSLGGDGETQYF. The chain has TRBV7-2 and TRBJ2-5; weak D call: TRBD2 (6 bases). V gave up 1 base and J gave up 5 bases, with 11 bases separating them. The CDR3 is 14 residues long. Germline-derived CDR1 and CDR2 are SGHTA and FQGNSA.

The chain employs TRBV6-6 and TRBJ1-2; D is possibly TRBD1 (6 bases). There are 13 residues in the CDR3. Germline V gene sequence: CDR1 MNHNY, CDR2 SVGAGI (reference sequence). The V and J ends lost 6 bases and 6 bases respectively, with 14 bases between them. The CDR3 is CASSQQGVDGYTF. CDR3 bases: TGTGCCAGCAGCCAACAGGGAGTGGATGGCTACACCTTC.

The chain combines TRBV7-9 with TRBJ2-2, with unresolved D. CDR1 SEHNR and CDR2 FQNEAQ come from the germline V gene (reference sequence). V shed 4 bases and J shed 3 bases, with 12 bases lying between them. The CDR3 contains 15 residues. CDR3 in DNA: TGTGCCAGCAGCTCAAGGACCCAGTACACCGGGGAGCTGTTTTTT. It codes for CASSSRTQYTGELFF.

V and J are TRBV27 and TRBJ2-7; D might be TRBD1 (5 bases). The CDR3 is made up of 12 amino acids. Germline V gene data show CDR1 as MNHEY and CDR2 as SMNVEV (reference sequence). The germline V and J ends were trimmed by 7 bases and 2 bases, with 9 bases remaining between them. The CDR3, as DNA: TGTGCCAGCATGGCAGGGCCCTACGAGCAGTACTTC. This sequence encodes CASMAGPYEQYF.

The rearrangement uses TRBV2 and TRBJ2-4, with unresolved D. CDR1 SNHLY and CDR2 FYNNEI come from the germline V gene. With 4 bases removed from V and 11 bases from J, the gap between germline ends came to 9 bases. This CDR3 contains 11 residues. CDR3 region: CASSVDHLQYF. CDR3 DNA: TGTGCCAGCAGTGTGGACCACCTTCAGTACTTC.

This clone was seen only a few times. The chain couples TRBV6-5 to TRBJ1-4; weak D call: TRBD1 (5 bases). Trimming took off 2 bases at V and 5 bases at J, with 15 bases between the two ends. CDR3 length equals 16 residues. Germline V gene lookup returns CDR1 MNHEY and CDR2 SVGAGI. The CDR3 sequence: CASSYAAGTGNEKLFF. The CDR3, as DNA: TGTGCCAGCAGTTACGCGGCCGGGACCGGGAATGAAAAACTGTTTTTT.

This clone was picked up a small number of times. The same CDR3 can be traced to other DNA sequences in this sample. This chain links TRBV5-6 with TRBJ2-7; D call uncertain. Germline CDR1 reads SGHDT; CDR2 reads YYEEEE. V lost 0 bases, J lost 6 bases, and 7 bases lay in between. This CDR3 has 12 amino acids. The CDR3 reads CASSLVGSEQYF. CDR3 in DNA: TGTGCCAGCAGCTTGGTTGGCTCCGAGCAGTACTTC. The complete variable domain, with remaining parts taken from reference TRBV5-6 and TRBJ2-7, reads DAGVTQSPTHLIKTRGQQVTLRCSPKSGHDTVSWYQQALGQGPQFIFQYYEEEERQRGNFPDRFSGHQFPNYSSELNVNALLLGDSALYLCASSLVGSEQYFGPGTRLTVT.

The gene calls are TRBV18 and TRBJ1-1; tentatively, D is TRBD1 (6 bases). Germline values: CDR1 KGHSH, CDR2 LQKENI. V was cut by 4 bases and J by 1 base, with 7 bases left in between. The CDR3 runs to 13 residues. The CDR3 loop is CASSQDRNTEAFF. The CDR3 region has the DNA TGTGCCAGCTCACAGGACAGGAACACTGAAGCTTTCTTT. Full variable domain (outside the CDR3, taken from reference TRBV18 and TRBJ1-1): NAGVMQNPRHLVRRRGQEARLRCSPMKGHSHVYWYRQLPEEGLKFMVYLQKENIIDESGMPKERFSAEFPKEGPSILRIQQVVRGDSAAYFCASSQDRNTEAFFGQGTRLTVV.

The J gene is TRBJ2-7, the V gene TRBV19; either TRBD1 or TRBD2 may supply D (5 bases each). The CDR3 is 15 residues long. With 1 base removed from V and 0 bases from J, the gap between germline ends came to 10 bases. Germline loops: CDR1 LNHDA, CDR2 SQIVND (reference sequence). CDR3 loop: CASSIVGDRSYEQYF. The CDR3, as DNA: TGTGCCAGTAGTATAGTCGGGGACCGCTCCTACGAGCAGTACTTC.

The V call is TRBV28, the J call TRBJ1-2; the D gene is possibly TRBD1 (6 bases). CDR1 MDHEN and CDR2 SYDVKM come from the germline V gene. The CDR3 totals 14 residues. V shed 6 bases and J shed 13 bases, with 24 bases lying between them. CDR3 sequence: CASRTDRISSTGTF. The CDR3, as DNA: TGTGCCAGCAGGACAGACAGGATCTCTTCTACGGGCACCTTC.

This chain uses TRBV7-9 with TRBJ2-1, with D possibly being TRBD2 (6 bases). Germline V gene lookup returns CDR1 SEHNR and CDR2 FQNEAQ (reference sequence). Trimming stripped 2 bases from V and 4 bases from J, with 15 bases between. The CDR3 sequence is 16 residues long. The CDR3 region is CASSLTTRFVYNEQFF. The CDR3 nucleotides read TGTGCCAGCAGCTTAACGACTAGGTTTGTTTACAATGAGCAGTTCTTC.

The chain couples TRBV28 to TRBJ1-2; D not resolved. The CDR3 runs 14 residues. Trimming cost V 4 bases and J 5 bases, with 14 bases left between them. The germline CDR1 and CDR2 sequences are MDHEN and SYDVKM. The CDR3 region is CASSSDGSRYGYTF. The CDR3 nucleotides read TGTGCCAGCAGTTCAGATGGCAGCCGGTATGGCTACACCTTC.

This clone was seen a handful of times. This chain connects TRBV4-2 to TRBJ2-5; 9 bases fit TRBD1. Trimming took 0 bases from V and 5 from J; bases not matched to a gene: 10. CDR3 length: 17 amino acids. Germline-derived CDR1 and CDR2 are LGHNA and YNFKEQ. CDR3 in amino acids: CASSQEGSGQGAETQYF. CDR3 DNA: TGTGCCAGCAGCCAAGAAGGGTCGGGACAGGGTGCGGAGACCCAGTACTTC.

Points on this clone: This may come from a read error, since a much larger clone is one base off. This chain links TRBV6-1 with TRBJ2-7; D perhaps matches TRBD1 (5 bases). This CDR3 has 15 amino acids. The V end was cut by 0 bases, the J end by 4 bases, with 13 bases between. Germline V gene sequence: CDR1 MNHNS, CDR2 SASEGT. The CDR3 bases are TGTGCCAGCAGTGAAGCAGGGGCAGGGCGTTACGAGCAGTACTTC. It yields the protein CASSEAGAGRYEQYF.

The chain has TRBV28 and TRBJ1-4; tentatively, D is TRBD1 (6 bases). Germline lookup yields CDR1 MDHEN and CDR2 SYDVKM. The CDR3 consists of 16 residues. The V and J ends lost 2 bases and 7 bases respectively, with 17 bases between them. CDR3: CASSLGTGRLGEKLFF. Here the CDR3 DNA reads TGTGCCAGCAGTTTAGGAACAGGGCGACTCGGTGAAAAACTGTTTTTT.

The gene calls are TRBV11-2 and TRBJ2-7; 8 bases align to TRBD1. The CDR3 totals 16 residues. The V gene end was trimmed by 7 bases and the J gene end by 1 base; junction bases not matched to a gene: 12. CDR1 is SGHAT, CDR2 FQNNGV, per germline. The CDR3 DNA is TGTGCCAGCACCCCAATCTTGGGACAGGTTTCCTACGAGCAGTACTTC. The encoded protein is CASTPILGQVSYEQYF. Full variable domain (outside the CDR3, taken from reference TRBV11-2 and TRBJ2-7): EAGVAQSPRYKIIEKRQSVAFWCNPISGHATLYWYQQILGQGPKLLIQFQNNGVVDDSQLPKDRFSAERLKGVDSTLKIQPAKLEDSAVYLCASTPILGQVSYEQYFGPGTRLTVT.

The rearrangement joins TRBV30 to TRBJ2-5; 8 bases align to TRBD2. The CDR3 extends over 16 amino acids. Losses at the gene ends were 0 bases for V and 3 bases for J; bases not matched to a gene: 9. Germline values: CDR1 GTSNPN, CDR2 SVGIG (reference sequence). This chain's CDR3 is CAWSVQTGGPKETQYF. The CDR3 nucleotides are TGTGCCTGGAGTGTACAAACGGGAGGGCCGAAAGAGACCCAGTACTTC.

As for this clone: The junction departs from germline at one end; a sequencing error may be responsible. This rearrangement joins TRBV7-8 to TRBJ2-5, with TRBD1 matching 7 bases. Germline CDR1 and CDR2: SGHVS and FQNEAQ. The CDR3 extends over 15 amino acids. Here the CDR3 DNA reads TGTGCCAGCAGCCTAGCCGGGACAGCCCAAGAGACCCAGTACTTC. This gives the protein CASSLAGTAQETQYF.

The chain recombines TRBV19 with TRBJ2-2; D remains ambiguous. CDR1 is LNHDA and CDR2 is SQIVND in the germline V gene (reference sequence). CDR3 length: 15 amino acids. V lost 6 bases and J 2 bases, leaving 13 bases between the germline ends. DNA of the CDR3: TGTGCCAGTAGGTCCTCCAGCTACAACACCGGGGAGCTGTTTTTT. Amino acid sequence: CASRSSSYNTGELFF.

The V call is TRBV29-1, the J call TRBJ1-2; D perhaps matches TRBD1 (5 bases). CDR1 is SQVTM and CDR2 is ANQGSEA in the germline V gene. Between the trimmed V and J ends, which lost 2 bases and 0 bases, there was a span of 13 bases. CDR3 length: 15 residues. CDR3 protein: CSVERGSPANYGYTF. The CDR3 nucleotides read TGCAGCGTTGAAAGGGGTTCCCCCGCTAACTATGGCTACACCTTC.

The chain employs TRBV7-6 and TRBJ2-5, with D possibly TRBD2 on 5 matching bases. The V end was cut by 3 bases, the J end by 1 base, with 9 bases between. There are 14 residues in the CDR3. CDR1 is SGHVS, CDR2 FNYEAQ, per germline. The CDR3 here is CASSLTNIQETQYF. The CDR3 region has the DNA TGTGCCAGCAGCTTGACTAATATCCAAGAGACCCAGTACTTC. Filled out from reference TRBV7-6 and TRBJ2-5, the complete variable domain reads GAGVSQSPRYKVTKRGQDVALRCDPISGHVSLYWYRQALGQGPEFLTYFNYEAQQDKSGLPNDRFSAERPEGSISTLTIQRTEQRDSAMYRCASSLTNIQETQYFGPGTRLLVL.

This sequence joins TRBV30 and TRBJ2-2; 14 nucleotides agree with TRBD2. The V and J ends lost 5 bases and 6 bases, in that order; junction bases with no gene match: 5. The CDR3 is made up of 15 amino acids. Germline V CDR1 and CDR2: GTSNPN, SVGIG (reference sequence). As DNA, the CDR3 is TGTGCCTGGGGTGGACTAGCGGGAGGAGCCGGGGAGCTGTTTTTT. It yields the protein CAWGGLAGGAGELFF.

The rearrangement joins TRBV2 to TRBJ2-5; unclear D gene. Judging by the DNA end, TRBJ2-7 fits better; the J call may be wrong. The V gene's germline CDR1 is SNHLY and CDR2 FYNNEI. CDR3 length: 13 residues. CDR3 residues: CASRATRLYEQYF. In nucleotides, the CDR3 is TGTGCCAGCAGGGCGACTCGACTCTACGAGCAGTACTTC.

The rearrangement links TRBV20-1 to TRBJ1-5; D possibly corresponds to TRBD1 (6 bases). In germline, CDR1 is DFQATT, CDR2 SNEGSKA (reference sequence). Trimming took off 5 bases at V and 7 bases at J, with 9 bases between the two ends. The CDR3 loop spans 11 amino acids. CDR3: CSAADSQPQHF. DNA for the CDR3: TGCAGTGCTGCGGACAGCCAGCCCCAGCATTTT.